This T cell receptor beta chain was obtained from a study of blood T cell repertoires in COVID-19. V was shortened by 6 bases and J by 7 bases, with 6 bases between the two germline ends. This CDR3 region has 10 residues. Germline V lookup: CDR1 MNHEY, CDR2 SVGAGI. The protocol was immunoSEQ multiplex PCR, while the TCRdb copy is restricted to in-frame clones and leaves out a portion. The table has approximately 150,000 clones, over 70% seen once. The material sequenced was peripheral blood. The sequence derives from a woman in her sixties with acute or convalescent COVID-19. The chain recombines TRBV6-5 with TRBJ1-1; D gene unclear. DNA of the CDR3: TGTGCCAGCAGGGACTATGAAGCTTTCTTT. Residues: CASRDYEAFF.